Each of the 25 T cell receptor beta chains below was sequenced from the same sample in a study of preoperative IRX-2 immunotherapy in early breast cancer. The data were produced by immunoSEQ multiplex PCR, yet TCRdb's version contains in-frame clones alone and is incomplete. The repertoire holds about 2,700 clones, approximately 76% seen once, with approximately 12% in the top ten. Treatment defined: preoperative locoregional IRX-2 cytokine immunotherapy. This specimen consisted of tumor tissue, obtained before IRX-2 immunotherapy. These receptors all stem from a human donor with breast cancer.

The V and J genes are TRBV6-8 and TRBJ1-1; 7 bases line up with TRBD1. The CDR3 loop spans 17 amino acids. The junction had 13 bases not matched to a gene; V was cut back by 5 bases and J by 1 base. Germline values: CDR1 MNHGY, CDR2 SAAAGT. Here the CDR3 reads CASSRTTGQPRNTEAFF. The CDR3 coding sequence is TGTGCCAGCAGTCGTACTACGGGACAGCCTAGGAACACTGAAGCTTTCTTT.

The V gene is TRBV7-4, the J gene TRBJ2-7; TRBD1 matches 9 bases. The V gene's germline CDR1 is SGHVT and CDR2 SQSDAQ. The ends lost 5 bases at V and 4 bases at J; junction bases unmatched: 9. This CDR3 comprises 15 residues. DNA of the CDR3: TGTGCCAGCAGCGACACCGGGACAGGGTGGTACGAGCAGTACTTC. This gives the protein CASSDTGTGWYEQYF. Based on the CDR3 plus reference TRBV7-4 and TRBJ2-7, the full variable domain is GAGVSQSPRYKVAKRGRDVALRCDSISGHVTLYWYRQTLGQGSEVLTYSQSDAQRDKSGRPSGRFSAERPERSVSTLKIQRTEQGDSAVYLCASSDTGTGWYEQYFGPGTRLTVT.

The chain links TRBV6-8 to TRBJ2-1, with 13 bases identical to TRBD2. This CDR3 is 19 amino acids long. J gave up 4 bases and V 4 bases, and 13 bases lay outside the gene matches. Germline V gives CDR1 MNHGY, CDR2 SAAAGT. The CDR3 DNA sequence: TGTGCCAGCAGTTCCCCCACACCCGGACTAGCGGGGGATTACAATGAGCAGTTCTTC. Protein product: CASSSPTPGLAGDYNEQFF.

The chain combines TRBV30 with TRBJ1-2, with D perhaps matching TRBD1 (6 bases). Trimming pared 8 bases from V and 7 bases from J, leaving 26 bases between. Germline CDR1 is GTSNPN and CDR2 is SVGIG (reference sequence). The CDR3 spans 15 residues. The CDR3 here is CASSFWDTPAGGYTF. The CDR3 DNA follows: TGTGCCAGCAGCTTCTGGGACACCCCTGCTGGTGGCTACACCTTC.

This chain links TRBV5-1 with TRBJ1-1; TRBD1 agrees at 10 bases. With V trimmed by 3 bases and J by 4 bases, 6 bases remained unmatched. Per germline, CDR1 SGHRS and CDR2 YFSETQ. The CDR3 runs 15 residues. As DNA, the CDR3 is TGCGCCAGCAGCTCCTCCTGGACAGGGGGCACTGAAGCTTTCTTT. As protein: CASSSSWTGGTEAFF.

The chain carries TRBV6-8 and TRBJ1-1; 7 bases align to TRBD1. With V trimmed by 4 bases and J by 1 base, 9 bases remained unmatched. This CDR3 contains 16 residues. Germline V gives CDR1 MNHGY, CDR2 SAAAGT. The CDR3 DNA is TGTGCCAGCAGTTTCCCCACAGGGGCTCAGAACACTGAAGCTTTCTTT. Residues: CASSFPTGAQNTEAFF.

The CDR3 loop reads CASSSIGRSGGNQPQHF. The CDR3 region has the DNA TGTGCCAGTAGTAGTATAGGACGGAGCGGAGGCAATCAGCCCCAGCATTTT. The chain couples TRBV19 to TRBJ1-5, with D unresolved. Germline CDR1 reads LNHDA; CDR2 reads SQIVND (reference sequence). V lost 4 bases to trimming and J lost 2 bases, with 18 bases between them. This CDR3 spans 17 amino acids.

The table lists this clone with a count of one. The chain joins TRBV10-3 to TRBJ1-2; D is uncertain. This CDR3 spans 14 amino acids. V lost 0 bases to trimming and J lost 6 bases, with 11 bases between them. Germline lookup yields CDR1 ENHRY and CDR2 SYGVKD. The CDR3 protein is CAISESALTNGYTF. CDR3 nucleotides: TGTGCCATCAGTGAGTCGGCCCTAACCAATGGCTACACCTTC.

This chain connects TRBV7-4 to TRBJ2-7; either TRBD1 or TRBD2 may fit D (5 bases each). Germline V gene lookup returns CDR1 SGHVT and CDR2 SQSDAQ. This CDR3 comprises 14 residues. Trimming cost V 3 bases and J 6 bases, with 15 bases left between them. The CDR3 is CASSLWSGTGEQYF. The CDR3 DNA is TGTGCCAGCAGCTTGTGGTCCGGGACGGGCGAGCAGTACTTC.

This clone is deemed large. This sequence joins TRBV7-1 and TRBJ2-7; a possible D gene is TRBD2 (5 bases). TRBV7-1 carries the ORF label, with uncertain function. There are 13 residues in the CDR3. V shed 5 bases and J shed 3 bases, with 11 bases lying between them. CDR3 amino acids: CASSLTTNYEQYF. CDR3 nucleotide sequence: TGTGCCAGCAGCCTGACTACGAACTACGAGCAGTACTTC.

The chain links TRBV6-8 to TRBJ1-3; D gene unclear. Germline values: CDR1 MNHGY, CDR2 SAAAGT. This CDR3 comprises 17 residues. V was trimmed by 5 bases and J by 2 bases, leaving 19 bases between them. The CDR3: CASSRTWEPVAGNTIYF. CDR3 in DNA: TGTGCCAGCAGTCGAACCTGGGAACCGGTAGCTGGAAACACCATATATTTT.

This clone occurred a few times. The chain joins TRBV11-3 to TRBJ2-7; possibly TRBD1 or TRBD2 for D (5 bases each). The CDR3 totals 14 residues. V lost 0 bases, J lost 2 bases, and 8 bases lay in between. Per the germline V gene, CDR1 is SGHNT and CDR2 is YENEEA. Here the CDR3 DNA reads TGTGCCAGCAGCTTAGATCAGGGAGCCTACGAGCAGTACTTC. Protein: CASSLDQGAYEQYF. The variable domain in full, completed from reference TRBV11-3 and TRBJ2-7, reads EAGVVQSPRYKIIEKKQPVAFWCNPISGHNTLYWYLQNLGQGPELLIRYENEEAVDDSQLPKDRFSAERLKGVDSTLKIQPAELGDSAVYLCASSLDQGAYEQYFGPGTRLTVT.

This sequence joins TRBV6-8 and TRBJ2-7, with 7 bases fitting TRBD2. Trimming took 10 bases from V and 0 from J; bases not matched to a gene: 9. Germline V lookup: CDR1 MNHGY, CDR2 SAAAGT. This CDR3 has 14 amino acids. CDR3 residues: CATKASGNSYEQYF. The CDR3 DNA reads as TGTGCCACCAAGGCGAGCGGGAACTCCTACGAGCAGTACTTC.

The chain is built from TRBV12-5 and TRBJ2-4, with TRBD1 as a possible D gene (5 bases). CDR1 is LGHNT, CDR2 FRNRAP, per germline. This CDR3 is built from 13 residues. V lost 1 base and J lost 9, with 10 bases in between. In DNA form, the CDR3 reads TGTGCTAGTGGTTTGGCAGGGAATGGCATTCAGTACTTC. Protein: CASGLAGNGIQYF.

The chain couples TRBV6-8 to TRBJ1-2; D gene unclear. The CDR3 contains 13 residues. The germline V and J ends were trimmed by 6 bases and 2 bases, with 10 bases remaining between them. CDR1 MNHGY and CDR2 SAAAGT come from the germline V gene. The CDR3 DNA sequence: TGTGCCAGCAGCGGTTCGGGGAACTATGGCTACACCTTC. This translates into CASSGSGNYGYTF.

The V gene is TRBV7-7, the J gene TRBJ1-4; 9 nucleotides match TRBD1. The J segment lost 10 bases and the V segment lost 4 bases, leaving 7 bases of the junction unmatched. CDR1 SSHAT and CDR2 FNYEAQ come from the germline V gene (reference sequence). This CDR3 has 14 residues. The CDR3 coding sequence is TGTGCCAGCAGCTCCGGGACAGGGCCTGGAAAACTGTTTTTT. Its translation: CASSSGTGPGKLFF.

The chain employs TRBV28 and TRBJ2-1; 7 nucleotides align to TRBD2. Germline CDR1 is MDHEN and CDR2 is SYDVKM. Losses at the gene ends were 3 bases for V and 6 bases for J; bases not matched to a gene: 14. The CDR3 has 17 residues. CDR3 sequence: CASSFTGLTSRRNEQFF. The CDR3 bases are TGTGCCAGCAGTTTCACTGGCCTGACTAGCCGCCGCAATGAGCAGTTCTTC.

This sequence joins TRBV1 and TRBJ1-5; TRBD1, the D gene given by the table, was not confirmed from the DNA. TRBV1 constitutes a pseudogene. The CDR3 consists of 19 residues. The CDR3 DNA reads as TGCGCCAGCAGCCAAGATCCCCCGGGACAGGGTAATAGCAATCAGCCCCAGCATTTT. This translates into CASSQDPPGQGNSNQPQHF.

V usage is TRBV6-8 and J usage is TRBJ2-2; D is ambiguous. The CDR3 spans 16 residues. The V and J ends lost 5 bases and 4 bases respectively, with 17 bases between them. CDR1 is MNHGY and CDR2 is SAAAGT in the germline V gene. CDR3 amino acids: CASSDIGKIGTGELFF. CDR3 in DNA: TGTGCCAGCAGTGATATAGGGAAGATCGGCACCGGGGAGCTGTTTTTT.

The sample holds a few counts of this clone. The chain employs TRBV30 and TRBJ1-2, with D maybe TRBD1 (6 bases). V was clipped by 4 bases and J by 6 bases, with 18 bases between them. Germline V gene data show CDR1 as GTSNPN and CDR2 as SVGIG (reference sequence). The CDR3 runs 14 residues. CDR3 sequence reads: CAWTALGPGDGYTF. For the CDR3, the DNA is TGTGCCTGGACCGCCCTTGGCCCAGGGGATGGCTACACCTTC.

This clone was seen a few times. The DNA contains a base that is ambiguous or unread; its residue becomes X. The rearrangement uses TRBV6-8 and TRBJ1-5; the match to TRBD1 covers 10 bases. The CDR3 is 18 residues long. V dropped 5 bases and J dropped 0; count of bases not matched to a gene: 10. The germline V gene encodes CDR1 MNHGY and CDR2 SAAAGT. CDR3 amino acids: CASSXTRGTGDSNQPQHF. The CDR3 DNA is TGTGCCAGCAGTYCTACCAGGGGGACAGGGGATAGCAATCAGCCCCAGCATTTT.

This sequence joins TRBV29-1 and TRBJ1-1; D might be TRBD1 (5 bases). Trimming cost V 5 bases and J 0 bases, with 19 bases left between them. Germline-derived CDR1 and CDR2 are SQVTM and ANQGSEA. The length of the CDR3 is 16 residues. CDR3 DNA sequence: TGCAGCGTTCCTAGGCACAGGATCCCCATGAACACTGAAGCTTTCTTT. This encodes CSVPRHRIPMNTEAFF.

This chain joins TRBV30 and TRBJ2-7; D gene uncertain. The germline gives CDR1 GTSNPN, CDR2 SVGIG (reference sequence). The CDR3 contains 13 residues. The V end lost 2 bases, the J end lost 4 bases, and 12 bases lay between the germline ends. CDR3 sequence reads: CAWSRIQLYEQYF. CDR3 bases: TGTGCCTGGAGTCGGATACAGCTGTACGAGCAGTACTTC.

The chain recombines TRBV11-3 with TRBJ1-2; TRBD1 matches at 9 bases. Unmatched junction bases numbered 4, after V lost 3 bases and J lost 5 bases. There are 14 residues in the CDR3. Germline V gene lookup returns CDR1 SGHNT and CDR2 YENEEA. This CDR3 is CASSFGDRVYGYTF. The CDR3 DNA reads TGTGCCAGCAGCTTTGGGGACAGGGTGTATGGCTACACCTTC.

The chain uses TRBV6-4 and TRBJ1-3; D ambiguous. Germline V CDR1 and CDR2: MRHNA, SNTAGT. The CDR3 runs 11 residues. The ends were cut back, 6 bases at V and 6 bases at J, with 6 bases in the middle. CDR3 loop: CASSRANTIYF. In DNA form, the CDR3 reads TGTGCCAGCAGCCGGGCAAACACCATATATTTT.